These 24 T cell receptor beta chains came from one sample sequenced in a study of long-term antiretroviral therapy in people with HIV (dated by TCRdb to the early 2020s). Sequencing of the TRB variable region was done with the immunoSEQ hsTCRB v3.0 assay at survey level resolution. Not all clones reach the TCRdb copy of this immuneACCESS table, which keeps in-frame sequences only. Checked studies attribute under half of the gap to unresolved V genes and leave the rest unexplained. The sample yields 30,000 to 40,000 clones; under 85% were counted once. Around 3% of the sample rests with the top ten. The sample here was unsorted PBMCs, taken 3 years after starting antiretroviral therapy. These receptors originate from a man in his forties or fifties with HIV.

The V call is TRBV5-6, the J call TRBJ2-7; TRBD1 matches 8 bases. The CDR3 runs to 15 residues. Per the germline V gene, CDR1 is SGHDT and CDR2 is YYEEEE. V dropped 2 bases and J dropped 4; count of bases not matched to a gene: 8. The CDR3, as DNA: TGTGCCAGCAGCTTTAAAACAGGGGGGCCGTACGAGCAGTACTTC. As protein: CASSFKTGGPYEQYF.

This clone was detected only a few times. The J gene is TRBJ1-2, the V gene TRBV5-4; 8 bases are a match to TRBD1. With V trimmed by 4 bases and J by 3 bases, 2 bases remained unmatched. The length of the CDR3 is 13 residues. CDR1 SGHNT and CDR2 YYREEE come from the germline V gene (reference sequence). This chain's CDR3 is CASSQGADYGYTF. Here the CDR3 DNA reads TGTGCCAGCAGCCAGGGGGCAGACTATGGCTACACCTTC.

This sequence joins TRBV29-1 and TRBJ2-1; TRBD2 matches 8 bases. With V trimmed by 8 bases and J by 0 bases, 9 bases remained unmatched. Germline V lookup: CDR1 SQVTM, CDR2 ANQGSEA. The CDR3 extends over 15 amino acids. The CDR3 DNA sequence: TGCAGCCCCCGGGGGGGCATGAGCTCCTACAATGAGCAGTTCTTC. This gives the protein CSPRGGMSSYNEQFF.

V gene TRBV28 combines with J gene TRBJ1-3; maybe TRBD1 (5 bases). This CDR3 is built from 15 residues. Germline CDR1 reads MDHEN; CDR2 reads SYDVKM. V was cut by 2 bases and J by 2 bases, with 10 bases left in between. CDR3: CASSLGLGPGNTIYF. In DNA form, the CDR3 reads TGTGCCAGCAGTTTAGGGTTGGGGCCTGGAAACACCATATATTTT.

The gene calls are TRBV9 and TRBJ2-7; 11 nucleotides align to TRBD2. Germline assignment: CDR1 SGDLS and CDR2 YYNGEE. The CDR3 is made up of 17 amino acids. Trimming removed 3 bases from V and 0 bases from J; junction bases left unmatched: 8. CDR3 loop: CASSGVASGGTSYEQYF. CDR3 nucleotide sequence: TGTGCCAGCAGCGGGGTGGCTAGCGGGGGGACCTCCTACGAGCAGTACTTC.

This rearrangement joins TRBV6-1 to TRBJ1-1; 8 bases are shared with TRBD1. The germline gives CDR1 MNHNS, CDR2 SASEGT. The CDR3 loop spans 14 amino acids. The V and J ends lost 7 bases and 8 bases, in that order; junction bases with no gene match: 12. The CDR3 DNA is TGTGCCAGCAAGGAGACAGGGGCAATATTCGAAGCTTTCTTT. This codes for CASKETGAIFEAFF.

This clone was counted a few times. The chain employs TRBV5-4 and TRBJ2-5; D might be TRBD1 (6 bases). Germline values: CDR1 SGHNT, CDR2 YYREEE (reference sequence). V lost 3 bases to trimming and J lost 5 bases, with 20 bases between them. This CDR3 spans 16 amino acids. In DNA, the CDR3 is TGTGCCAGCAGCTGGAACATTAACAGGGACCGGGAGACCCAGTACTTC. It codes for CASSWNINRDRETQYF.

The sample holds a few counts of this clone. The chain uses TRBV5-7 and TRBJ1-5; D uncertain. TRBV5-7 is designated an ORF whose function remains uncertain. CDR3 length equals 13 residues. V shed 6 bases and J shed 6 bases, with 13 bases lying between them. DNA for the CDR3: TGTGCCAGCATCTATCGTTCGGGTCAGCCCCAGCATTTT. It codes for CASIYRSGQPQHF.

This CDR3 is CASSLRSSLNYGYTF. CDR3 DNA: TGTGCCAGCAGCTTGAGAAGTAGTCTTAACTATGGCTACACCTTC. V and J are TRBV5-6 and TRBJ1-2; D not resolved. CDR1 SGHDT and CDR2 YYEEEE come from the germline V gene. The CDR3 sequence is 15 residues long. Trimming shortened V by 1 base and J by 1 base, and 11 bases separated the two germline ends.

Only a few counts were recorded for this clone. The chain employs TRBV5-6 and TRBJ1-5, with 7 bases aligning to TRBD1. The germline gives CDR1 SGHDT, CDR2 YYEEEE. This CDR3 has 14 residues. Trimming cost V 3 bases and J 3 bases; bases outside gene matches: 3. The CDR3 protein is CASSSTGINQPQHF. CDR3 DNA sequence: TGTGCCAGCAGCTCGACAGGGATCAATCAGCCCCAGCATTTT.

This rearrangement joins TRBV7-9 to TRBJ1-5; D possibly corresponds to TRBD1 (5 bases). The CDR3 is made up of 15 amino acids. The germline V gene has CDR1 SEHNR and CDR2 FQNEAQ (reference sequence). Trimming left V 5 bases short and J 3 bases short, with 14 bases between. The CDR3 DNA sequence: TGTGCCAGCAGCCTCGCGGGGGGGAACAATCAGCCCCAGCATTTT. This codes for CASSLAGGNNQPQHF. The variable domain in full, with the rest retrieved from reference TRBV7-9 and TRBJ1-5, is DTGVSQNPRHKITKRGQNVTFRCDPISEHNRLYWYRQTLGQGPEFLTYFQNEAQLEKSRLLSDRFSAERPKGSFSTLEIQRTEQGDSAMYLCASSLAGGNNQPQHFGDGTRLSIL.

A few counts support this clone. In DNA form, the CDR3 reads TGTGCCAGCAGCTTAGTGGGGACAGGGGTGTCCCTCGGTCAGCCCCAGCATTTT. This gives the protein CASSLVGTGVSLGQPQHF. V and J are TRBV7-2 and TRBJ1-5; 10 nucleotides align to TRBD1. The trim removed 1 base at V and 6 bases at J, leaving 12 bases unmatched. CDR1 SGHTA and CDR2 FQGNSA come from the germline V gene. CDR3 length: 18 amino acids.

This chain joins TRBV11-2 and TRBJ2-3; a weak D match, TRBD2 (6 bases). The CDR3 spans 15 residues. Germline CDR1 is SGHAT and CDR2 is FQNNGV. The ends were cut back, 1 base at V and 2 bases at J, with 10 bases in the middle. CDR3 region: CASSLVSGYTDTQYF. The CDR3 bases are TGTGCCAGCAGCTTAGTTAGCGGTTACACAGATACGCAGTATTTT. The variable domain in full, completed from reference TRBV11-2 and TRBJ2-3, reads EAGVAQSPRYKIIEKRQSVAFWCNPISGHATLYWYQQILGQGPKLLIQFQNNGVVDDSQLPKDRFSAERLKGVDSTLKIQPAKLEDSAVYLCASSLVSGYTDTQYFGPGTRLTVL.

The chain employs TRBV5-4 and TRBJ2-3; weak D call: TRBD2 (6 bases). Germline V gene sequence: CDR1 SGHNT, CDR2 YYREEE (reference sequence). CDR3 length: 18 amino acids. With 4 bases removed from V and 0 bases from J, the gap between germline ends came to 21 bases. The CDR3 is CASSPRGAGSTSTDTQYF. CDR3 DNA: TGTGCCAGCAGCCCGCGAGGGGCGGGGTCGACTAGCACAGATACGCAGTATTTT.

This rearrangement joins TRBV6-6 to TRBJ2-2; D possibly corresponds to TRBD1 (5 bases). There are 16 residues in the CDR3. V lost 0 bases and J lost 4, with 12 bases in between. Germline assignment: CDR1 MNHNY and CDR2 SVGAGI (reference sequence). The CDR3: CASSYSGPGLTGELFF. As DNA, the CDR3 is TGTGCCAGCAGTTACTCGGGTCCAGGGCTCACCGGGGAGCTGTTTTTT.

The chain couples TRBV2 to TRBJ2-7, with D possibly being TRBD2 (6 bases). The CDR3 runs to 13 residues. CDR1 and CDR2 from the germline V gene are SNHLY and FYNNEI. V lost 7 bases and J 6 bases, leaving 16 bases between the germline ends. CDR3 nucleotide sequence: TGTGCCAGCACCCGGGGCTGGAGGGCCGAGCAGTACTTC. Protein sequence: CASTRGWRAEQYF.

The chain carries TRBV5-1 and TRBJ2-1, with 13 bases matching TRBD2. Germline V gives CDR1 SGHRS, CDR2 YFSETQ. The CDR3 runs 17 residues. V shed 4 bases, J shed 8 bases, and the junction held 12 bases outside the gene matches. The chain's CDR3 is CASSRLVGLAGAHEQFF. CDR3 in DNA: TGCGCCAGCAGCCGTTTGGTCGGACTAGCGGGAGCCCATGAGCAGTTCTTC.

This chain uses TRBV4-3 with TRBJ2-2, with 7 bases aligning to TRBD1. Losses at the gene ends were 0 bases for V and 2 bases for J; bases not matched to a gene: 3. The germline V gene encodes CDR1 LGHNA and CDR2 YSLEER. The CDR3 consists of 16 residues. The CDR3 spells CASSQDNRGNTGELFF. In DNA, the CDR3 is TGCGCCAGCAGCCAAGATAACAGGGGCAACACCGGGGAGCTGTTTTTT.

The chain recombines TRBV28 with TRBJ1-6, with D possibly matching TRBD1 (6 bases). Germline CDR1 and CDR2: MDHEN and SYDVKM. Trimming removed 6 bases from V and 4 bases from J, with 10 bases in between. This CDR3 is built from 14 residues. CDR3 coding DNA: TGTGCCAGCAGCCGAACAGGGTATAATTCACCCCTCCACTTT. It codes for CASSRTGYNSPLHF.

This clone was seen only once. Written as DNA, the CDR3 is TGTGCCAGCAGTTTACGGACAGGGTGGACTGAAGCTTTCTTT. It yields the protein CASSLRTGWTEAFF. This chain connects TRBV27 to TRBJ1-1; 8 positions match TRBD1. CDR1 and CDR2 from the germline V gene are MNHEY and SMNVEV (reference sequence). V lost 2 bases to trimming and J lost 5 bases; unmatched junction nucleotides: 4. This CDR3 contains 14 residues.

This clone was picked up a small number of times. The gene calls are TRBV10-1 and TRBJ2-5; maybe TRBD1 (7 bases). This CDR3 comprises 13 residues. V was clipped by 10 bases and J by 2 bases, with 14 bases between them. Germline V CDR1 and CDR2: WNHNN, SYGVQD (reference sequence). CDR3 in DNA: TGCGCCACCAGGGGGGACGGTCAAGAGACCCAGTACTTC. Protein product: CATRGDGQETQYF.

This clone has only one observation. This chain links TRBV2 with TRBJ2-5; D is possibly TRBD1 (6 bases). The CDR3 loop spans 12 amino acids. The V gene lost 4 bases and the J gene lost 5 bases, with 8 bases spanning the gap. CDR1 is SNHLY, CDR2 FYNNEI, per germline. The CDR3 spells CASSVQGETQYF. The CDR3 nucleotides read TGTGCCAGCAGTGTGCAGGGGGAGACCCAGTACTTC.

This chain connects TRBV28 to TRBJ1-4, with D maybe TRBD1 (5 bases). The CDR3 is 14 amino acids. Germline V lookup: CDR1 MDHEN, CDR2 SYDVKM. V lost 2 bases and J lost 4, with 8 bases in between. Here the CDR3 DNA reads TGTGCCAGCAGTTTAGGAGGGGTTAATGAAAAACTGTTTTTT. It codes for CASSLGGVNEKLFF.

The sample holds a few counts of this clone. The chain employs TRBV7-9 and TRBJ2-7; D gene unclear. The germline V gene has CDR1 SEHNR and CDR2 FQNEAQ (reference sequence). This CDR3 comprises 15 residues. The V end was cut by 2 bases, the J end by 1 base, with 12 bases between. In DNA, the CDR3 is TGTGCCAGCAGCTTACCCGAGGTGCTATCCTACGAGCAGTACTTC. This sequence encodes CASSLPEVLSYEQYF.